These 21 T cell receptor beta chains originate from one sample sequenced in a study of blood T cell repertoires in COVID-19. This table comes from immunoSEQ multiplex PCR, and its TCRdb copy is limited to in-frame clones, with some not included. The sample includes about 270,000 clones, approximately 90% of them seen just once. Material: PBMCs or T cells enriched from blood (not recorded which). Receptors originate from a middle-aged woman with acute COVID-19.

In DNA form, the CDR3 reads TGTGCCAGTAGTAACCCTAGCGGGGCCTGGCAGGAGACCCAGTACTTC. It codes for CASSNPSGAWQETQYF. The rearrangement links TRBV19 to TRBJ2-5; 9 bases align to TRBD2. CDR3 length equals 16 residues. The V gene end was trimmed by 4 bases and the J gene end by 5 bases; junction bases not matched to a gene: 11. Germline CDR1 LNHDA, CDR2 SQIVND (reference sequence).

This rearrangement joins TRBV7-9 to TRBJ2-2, with D unresolved. Deletions cut 6 bases from V and 6 bases from J, with 8 bases between. The CDR3 length is 12 residues. Germline V gives CDR1 SEHNR, CDR2 FQNEAQ (reference sequence). In nucleotides, the CDR3 is TGTGCCAGCAGTCGACTCGCCGGGGAGCTGTTTTTT. Translated, it gives CASSRLAGELFF.

The chain has TRBV5-4 and TRBJ1-3; 7 bases fit TRBD1. The trim removed 5 bases at V and 0 bases at J, leaving 5 bases unmatched. The CDR3 loop spans 15 amino acids. CDR1 SGHNT and CDR2 YYREEE come from the germline V gene (reference sequence). CDR3 DNA: TGTGCCAGCAGTCTTACAGGGGACTCTGGAAACACCATATATTTT. Residues: CASSLTGDSGNTIYF.

The chain couples TRBV11-2 to TRBJ2-2; D may be TRBD1 (6 bases). Germline V lookup: CDR1 SGHAT, CDR2 FQNNGV. Trimming cost V 4 bases and J 4 bases, with 13 bases left between them. This CDR3 has 15 residues. Written as DNA, the CDR3 is TGTGCCAGCAGCTCCACTAGGGGGAGCACCGGGGAGCTGTTTTTT. Encoded protein: CASSSTRGSTGELFF.

V gene TRBV5-4 combines with J gene TRBJ1-1; D is ambiguous. This CDR3 spans 15 amino acids. The ends were cut back, 0 bases at V and 5 bases at J, with 14 bases in the middle. Germline lookup yields CDR1 SGHNT and CDR2 YYREEE (reference sequence). The CDR3 loop is CASSLAGVMRTEAFF. Here the CDR3 DNA reads TGTGCCAGCAGCTTGGCGGGAGTGATGAGAACTGAAGCTTTCTTT.

The chain is built from TRBV7-9 and TRBJ2-5; D remains ambiguous. V was shortened by 0 bases and J by 0 bases, with 11 bases between the two germline ends. This CDR3 region has 16 residues. CDR1 and CDR2 (germline): SEHNR, FQNEAQ (reference sequence). Here the CDR3 reads CASSLAQTDDQETQYF. CDR3 nucleotide sequence: TGTGCCAGCAGCTTAGCGCAAACAGACGACCAAGAGACCCAGTACTTC. Complete variable domain (other parts from reference TRBV7-9 and TRBJ2-5): DTGVSQNPRHKITKRGQNVTFRCDPISEHNRLYWYRQTLGQGPEFLTYFQNEAQLEKSRLLSDRFSAERPKGSFSTLEIQRTEQGDSAMYLCASSLAQTDDQETQYFGPGTRLLVL.

CDR3 nucleotide sequence: TGTGCCAGCAGCCAAGTGGTCGGGACAGGGGGCTCCTACGAGCAGTACTTC. It codes for CASSQVVGTGGSYEQYF. This chain joins TRBV4-2 and TRBJ2-7, with 11 bases that match TRBD1. Germline CDR1 and CDR2: LGHNA and YNFKEQ. CDR3 length: 17 residues. The V gene end was trimmed by 1 base and the J gene end by 0 bases; junction bases not matched to a gene: 5.

The chain carries TRBV7-2 and TRBJ2-5; TRBD1 matches 8 bases. CDR3 length equals 15 residues. V trimming: 4 bases; J trimming: 5 bases; junction bases outside the gene matches: 9. CDR1 and CDR2 from the germline V gene are SGHTA and FQGNSA. The CDR3 loop reads CASSSRKTGGETQYF. CDR3 coding DNA: TGTGCCAGCAGCTCTCGTAAAACAGGGGGGGAGACCCAGTACTTC. Based on the CDR3 plus reference TRBV7-2 and TRBJ2-5, the full variable domain is GAGVSQSPSNKVTEKGKDVELRCDPISGHTALYWYRQSLGQGLEFLIYFQGNSAPDKSGLPSDRFSAERTGGSVSTLTIQRTQQEDSAVYLCASSSRKTGGETQYFGPGTRLLVL.

The rearrangement uses TRBV5-1 and TRBJ2-7; TRBD2 matches 8 bases. Germline V gene lookup returns CDR1 SGHRS and CDR2 YFSETQ. V was clipped by 4 bases and J by 0 bases; unmatched bases: 6. This CDR3 has 15 residues. This CDR3 reads CASSPLAESSYEQYF. The DNA of the CDR3 is TGCGCCAGCAGCCCACTAGCGGAGAGCTCCTACGAGCAGTACTTC.

This chain uses TRBV11-2 with TRBJ1-2; D possibly corresponds to TRBD1 (6 bases). V was pared by 1 base and J by 7 bases, with 19 bases between. In germline, CDR1 is SGHAT, CDR2 FQNNGV. The CDR3 is 16 amino acids. The DNA for the CDR3 is TGTGCCAGCAGCTTAGGAACACAAGGGTTGGGGGCTGGCTACACCTTC. The encoded protein is CASSLGTQGLGAGYTF.

V is TRBV27 and J is TRBJ2-3; possibly TRBD1 for D (6 bases). The V end lost 6 bases, the J end lost 4 bases, and 14 bases lay between the germline ends. Germline loops: CDR1 MNHEY, CDR2 SMNVEV (reference sequence). The CDR3 contains 14 residues. The CDR3 loop reads CASRIQGSPDTQYF. DNA for the CDR3: TGTGCCAGCAGGATCCAGGGGAGCCCAGATACGCAGTATTTT.

The V and J genes are TRBV6-1 and TRBJ1-6; D is unresolved. The germline V gene encodes CDR1 MNHNS and CDR2 SASEGT. The CDR3 is made up of 16 amino acids. With 1 base removed from V and 0 bases from J, the gap between germline ends came to 7 bases. The chain's CDR3 is CASSEGPSSYNSPLHF. The CDR3 coding sequence is TGTGCCAGCAGTGAAGGGCCTAGCTCCTATAATTCACCCCTCCACTTT.

The V gene is TRBV7-2, the J gene TRBJ2-3; weak D call: TRBD2 (6 bases). The germline V and J ends were trimmed by 0 bases and 5 bases, with 9 bases remaining between them. The CDR3 sequence is 14 residues long. The germline V gene encodes CDR1 SGHTA and CDR2 FQGNSA. The CDR3 here is CASSLAGGIDTQYF. The CDR3, as DNA: TGTGCCAGCAGCTTAGCGGGAGGTATAGATACGCAGTATTTT.

V usage is TRBV10-1 and J usage is TRBJ1-5; D unresolved. V lost 3 bases and J 3 bases, leaving 12 bases between the germline ends. This CDR3 has 15 amino acids. Germline V gene sequence: CDR1 WNHNN, CDR2 SYGVQD (reference sequence). CDR3 in amino acids: CASSDRGSYNQPQHF. The CDR3 nucleotides read TGCGCCAGCAGTGATCGGGGAAGTTACAATCAGCCCCAGCATTTT.

V and J are TRBV12-5 and TRBJ1-5; 9 bases fit TRBD1. J lost 2 bases, V lost 0 bases, and 14 bases had no gene match. This CDR3 spans 20 amino acids. Germline values: CDR1 LGHNT, CDR2 FRNRAP. The CDR3 bases are TGTGCTAGTGGTTTGGTACCGAGGTGGGGGGACAGGGCGGGCAATCAGCCCCAGCATTTT. Translating it yields CASGLVPRWGDRAGNQPQHF. Using reference TRBV12-5 and TRBJ1-5 for the parts outside the CDR3, the full variable domain is DARVTQTPRHKVTEMGQEVTMRCQPILGHNTVFWYRQTMMQGLELLAYFRNRAPLDDSGMPKDRFSAEMPDATLATLKIQPSEPRDSAVYFCASGLVPRWGDRAGNQPQHFGDGTRLSIL.

Notes on this clone: This sample also contains other DNA sequences that code for the same CDR3. This CDR3 is CASSIWRSSGNTIYF. The DNA for the CDR3 is TGTGCCAGTAGTATATGGCGGTCCTCTGGAAACACCATATATTTT. This sequence joins TRBV19 and TRBJ1-3, with unresolved D. CDR3 size: 15 residues. From germline, CDR1 is LNHDA and CDR2 SQIVND (reference sequence). Trimming removed 2 bases at V and 0 bases at J, with 8 bases between.

The rearrangement joins TRBV29-1 to TRBJ1-2; 8 bases line up with TRBD1. The CDR3 is 13 residues long. CDR1 is SQVTM and CDR2 is ANQGSEA in the germline V gene. Unmatched junction bases numbered 12, after V lost 7 bases and J lost 8 bases. This CDR3 reads CSANEQGAQGYTF. The CDR3 DNA reads as TGCAGCGCCAATGAGCAGGGGGCTCAGGGCTACACCTTC.

The rearrangement uses TRBV6-2 or TRBV6-3 and TRBJ2-3; 8 nucleotides agree with TRBD2. The CDR3 covers 16 residues. Germline V gives CDR1 MNHEY, CDR2 SVGEGT. Trimming at V came to 5 bases and at J to 1 base, leaving 8 bases not matched to a gene. The CDR3 region is CASSPLGAGGTDTQYF. CDR3 nucleotide sequence: TGTGCCAGCAGTCCCCTTGGAGCGGGAGGCACAGATACGCAGTATTTT.

Only a few counts were recorded for this clone. The gene calls are TRBV28 and TRBJ2-7, with D possibly TRBD2 on 5 matching bases. V was clipped by 5 bases and J by 5 bases, with 13 bases between them. The germline V gene has CDR1 MDHEN and CDR2 SYDVKM. The CDR3 contains 13 residues. CDR3 in amino acids: CASSPGGGNEQYF. In DNA, the CDR3 is TGTGCCAGCAGTCCCGGAGGCGGCAACGAGCAGTACTTC.

This chain connects TRBV28 to TRBJ2-3; D uncertain. The germline V and J ends were trimmed by 8 bases and 2 bases, with 14 bases remaining between them. The CDR3 runs 14 residues. The germline V gene encodes CDR1 MDHEN and CDR2 SYDVKM. For the CDR3, the DNA is TGTGCCAGCGGTACACTAACTTACACAGATACGCAGTATTTT. It codes for CASGTLTYTDTQYF.

The chain uses TRBV5-4 and TRBJ2-1; a possible D gene is TRBD1 (5 bases). This CDR3 contains 15 residues. V lost 2 bases to trimming and J lost 0 bases, with 9 bases between them. The germline CDR1 and CDR2 sequences are SGHNT and YYREEE (reference sequence). CDR3 sequence reads: CASSLDSLSYNEQFF. In DNA form, the CDR3 reads TGTGCCAGCAGCTTAGACAGCCTCTCCTACAATGAGCAGTTCTTC.